A single sample gave rise to the 27 T cell receptor beta chains below, sequenced in a study of CD8+ T cells in alopecia areata (dated by TCRdb to the late 2010s). What the time point label conveys for this sample: baseline before oral tofacitinib. The library was prepared using the immunoSEQ multiplex PCR assay. To provide template for TCR sequencing, every sample had RNA extracted and reverse transcribed into cDNA. Drawn from immuneACCESS, this table holds only the in-frame rearrangements with V and J called that TCRdb kept. Clones are partly lost; checked studies trace under half to an unresolved V gene and leave the rest unexplained. A total of some 130,000 clones appear in this sample, 49% of them only once. The top ten clones comprise about 17% of the sample. Sequenced material: CD8+ T cells sorted from blood, taken at week 0. These receptors came from a human donor with alopecia areata.

The rearrangement uses TRBV5-4 and TRBJ1-2; tentative D call: TRBD1 (5 bases). V dropped 0 bases and J dropped 3 bases, with 12 bases sitting between them. Germline V gene lookup returns CDR1 SGHNT and CDR2 YYREEE (reference sequence). The CDR3 has 15 residues. The DNA for the CDR3 is TGTGCCAGCAGCTTGGCCGTGAGGGGAGACTATGGCTACACCTTC. The encoded protein is CASSLAVRGDYGYTF.

V gene TRBV21-1 combines with J gene TRBJ1-1. TRBV21-1 constitutes a pseudogene. The CDR3 spans 14 residues. The CDR3 DNA is TGTGCCAGCAGCTGTGGGGCGGGGGACACTGAAGCTTTCTTT. Protein product: CASSCGAGDTEAFF.

This sequence joins TRBV15 and TRBJ1-5; the D gene is possibly TRBD1 (6 bases). This CDR3 comprises 16 residues. V was shortened by 5 bases and J by 7 bases, with 21 bases between the two germline ends. Germline CDR1 reads LNHNV; CDR2 reads YYDKDF (reference sequence). The CDR3 here is CATSLPTGPLIQPQHF. CDR3 in DNA: TGTGCCACCAGCTTACCAACAGGGCCGCTGATACAGCCCCAGCATTTT.

This clone was counted between two and nine times. The V call is TRBV11-2, the J call TRBJ1-4, with D perhaps TRBD1 (5 bases). Per the germline V gene, CDR1 is SGHAT and CDR2 is FQNNGV. Trimming took 5 bases from V and 5 from J, leaving 12 bases between them. This CDR3 is 14 amino acids long. CDR3 region: CASSAPWGNEKLFF. The CDR3 coding sequence is TGTGCCAGCAGCGCCCCATGGGGGAATGAAAAACTGTTTTTT. Complete variable domain (other parts from reference TRBV11-2 and TRBJ1-4): EAGVAQSPRYKIIEKRQSVAFWCNPISGHATLYWYQQILGQGPKLLIQFQNNGVVDDSQLPKDRFSAERLKGVDSTLKIQPAKLEDSAVYLCASSAPWGNEKLFFGSGTQLSVL.

This clone was picked up a small number of times. The chain links TRBV13 to TRBJ1-2, with 8 bases fitting TRBD1. The CDR3 is made up of 15 amino acids. In germline, CDR1 is PRHDT, CDR2 FYEKMQ (reference sequence). The J segment lost 6 bases and the V segment lost 5 bases, leaving 11 bases of the junction unmatched. This CDR3 reads CASSPRQGIAHGYTF. Here the CDR3 DNA reads TGTGCCAGCAGCCCCCGACAGGGGATCGCTCATGGCTACACCTTC.

The V call is TRBV29-1, the J call TRBJ1-1; a possible D gene is TRBD1 (6 bases). Per germline, CDR1 SQVTM and CDR2 ANQGSEA. Trimming pared 8 bases from V and 4 bases from J, leaving 23 bases between. The CDR3 length is 15 residues. The CDR3 region has the DNA TGCAGCCCGGGGGGGCTAGGGATGTTATGCACTGAAGCTTTCTTT. This codes for CSPGGLGMLCTEAFF.

The chain carries TRBV5-1 and TRBJ2-5; 11 bases agree with TRBD2. The CDR3 has 21 amino acids. Germline V gene data show CDR1 as SGHRS and CDR2 as YFSETQ. V trimming: 3 bases; J trimming: 1 base; junction bases outside the gene matches: 20. The CDR3 DNA is TGCGCCAGCAGCTCTTCACCCCAACTGACTAGCGGGAATTTATTCCAAGAGACCCAGTACTTC. This gives the protein CASSSSPQLTSGNLFQETQYF.

This sequence joins TRBV9 and TRBJ2-7, with TRBD1 as a possible D gene (5 bases). CDR3 length equals 15 residues. V shed 4 bases and J shed 1 base, with 15 bases lying between them. Germline CDR1 reads SGDLS; CDR2 reads YYNGEE. CDR3 nucleotide sequence: TGTGCCAGCAGCCTCACCCCGGCAGGGTCCTACGAGCAGTACTTC. Translated, it gives CASSLTPAGSYEQYF.

The chain couples TRBV2 to TRBJ2-2; 8 bases are a match to TRBD2. V lost 2 bases to trimming and J lost 2 bases; unmatched junction nucleotides: 4. Germline CDR1 is SNHLY and CDR2 is FYNNEI. The CDR3 sequence is 16 residues long. CDR3: CASSEWLAGNTGELFF. The DNA for the CDR3 is TGTGCCAGCAGTGAATGGTTAGCGGGAAACACCGGGGAGCTGTTTTTT.

The genes are TRBV7-9 and TRBJ2-2, with 7 bases lining up with TRBD2. The germline V gene encodes CDR1 SEHNR and CDR2 FQNEAQ (reference sequence). With 5 bases clipped from V and 6 bases from J, the junction kept 12 bases outside the gene matches. CDR3 length: 16 amino acids. This chain's CDR3 is CASSGGPWEGPGELFF. In nucleotides, the CDR3 is TGTGCCAGCAGCGGAGGACCGTGGGAGGGACCCGGGGAGCTGTTTTTT.

The J gene is TRBJ2-7, the V gene TRBV27; the D is unclear. Looked up from germline, CDR1 is MNHEY and CDR2 is SMNVEV (reference sequence). Trimming pared 2 bases from V and 7 bases from J, leaving 18 bases between. This CDR3 has 15 amino acids. CDR3: CASSLGPGDSIEQYF. The CDR3 DNA is TGTGCCAGCAGTTTAGGACCTGGGGATTCGATTGAGCAGTACTTC.

This clone came up a few times. The CDR3 here is CASSTRQGAEDTQYF. CDR3 DNA sequence: TGTGCCAGTAGTACCAGACAGGGGGCGGAAGATACGCAGTATTTT. The chain joins TRBV19 to TRBJ2-3; 10 nucleotides agree with TRBD1. Germline trimming cut 4 bases from V and 5 bases from J; bases unmatched to any gene: 6. The CDR3 contains 15 residues. Germline V lookup: CDR1 LNHDA, CDR2 SQIVND (reference sequence).

The chain couples TRBV19 to TRBJ2-7; 7 positions match TRBD1. With V trimmed by 5 bases and J by 4 bases, 5 bases remained unmatched. This CDR3 contains 13 residues. Germline V lookup: CDR1 LNHDA, CDR2 SQIVND (reference sequence). CDR3 in amino acids: CASSHRGLYEQYF. The CDR3 bases are TGTGCCAGTAGTCACAGGGGCTTATACGAGCAGTACTTC.

This clone showed up just a few times. This chain links TRBV30 with TRBJ2-1; D ambiguous. This CDR3 region has 13 residues. Germline CDR1 is GTSNPN and CDR2 is SVGIG (reference sequence). The CDR3 reads CAHIPPSSHEQFF. The DNA for the CDR3 is TGTGCTCATATCCCACCTAGTTCTCATGAGCAGTTCTTC.

There are a few counts of this clone. J is TRBJ2-7 and V is TRBV5-1; D is perhaps TRBD1 or TRBD2 (6 bases each). The CDR3 has 13 residues. Germline V lookup: CDR1 SGHRS, CDR2 YFSETQ. V dropped 8 bases and J dropped 3 bases, with 15 bases sitting between them. DNA of the CDR3: TGCGCCAGTGCGACAGGAGGGGACTACGAGCAGTACTTC. Amino acids: CASATGGDYEQYF. The full variable domain, rest sourced from reference TRBV5-1 and TRBJ2-7, is KAGVTQTPRYLIKTRGQQVTLSCSPISGHRSVSWYQQTPGQGLQFLFEYFSETQRNKGNFPGRFSGRQFSNSRSEMNVSTLELGDSALYLCASATGGDYEQYFGPGTRLTVT.

The J gene is TRBJ2-7, the V gene TRBV18; D assignment may be TRBD1 or TRBD2 (5 bases each). V dropped 0 bases and J dropped 2 bases, with 8 bases sitting between them. The CDR3 covers 14 residues. Germline V CDR1 and CDR2: KGHSH, LQKENI. This CDR3 is CASSPPGTTYEQYF. CDR3 DNA: TGTGCCAGCTCACCACCCGGGACCACCTACGAGCAGTACTTC.

V gene TRBV19 combines with J gene TRBJ1-1; D is possibly TRBD1 (5 bases). The germline V and J ends were trimmed by 1 base and 7 bases, with 13 bases remaining between them. Per the germline V gene, CDR1 is LNHDA and CDR2 is SQIVND (reference sequence). The CDR3 has 14 amino acids. CDR3 protein: CASSIGGGQIEAFF. For the CDR3, the DNA is TGTGCCAGTAGTATAGGTGGGGGTCAGATTGAAGCTTTCTTT. The full variable domain, with the rest looked up from reference TRBV19 and TRBJ1-1, is DGGITQSPKYLFRKEGQNVTLSCEQNLNHDAMYWYRQDPGQGLRLIYYSQIVNDFQKGDIAEGYSVSREKKESFPLTVTSAQKNPTAFYLCASSIGGGQIEAFFGQGTRLTVV.

CDR3 sequence: CSAGSGGAADGYTF. The CDR3 DNA is TGCAGCGCAGGATCAGGGGGCGCCGCTGATGGCTACACCTTC. The V call is TRBV29-1, the J call TRBJ1-2, with 8 bases that match TRBD1. J lost 6 bases, V lost 7 bases, and 13 bases had no gene match. Per the germline V gene, CDR1 is SQVTM and CDR2 is ANQGSEA. The CDR3 sequence is 14 residues long.

This clone was counted a few times. The CDR3 DNA reads TGTGCCAGCAGCTTGCAGGGGGCTGTAATTGAAGCTTTCTTT. Protein sequence: CASSLQGAVIEAFF. The chain employs TRBV7-3 and TRBJ1-1; 8 bases align to TRBD1. CDR1 and CDR2 (germline): SGHTA, FQGTGA. The CDR3 sequence is 14 residues long. Losses at the gene ends were 3 bases for V and 7 bases for J; bases not matched to a gene: 7.

This chain connects TRBV7-9 to TRBJ1-5, with D unclear. The CDR3 is 12 amino acids. Trimming shortened V by 3 bases and J by 7 bases, and 7 bases separated the two germline ends. Germline-derived CDR1 and CDR2 are SEHNR and FQNEAQ (reference sequence). CDR3 DNA sequence: TGTGCCAGCAGCTTTGGAGAGCAGCCCCAGCATTTT. This sequence encodes CASSFGEQPQHF.

CDR3 in DNA: TGTGCCAGCAGCCTGCTTCTCGGATATGGCTACACCTTC. This encodes CASSLLLGYGYTF. J is TRBJ1-2 and V is TRBV7-9; no firm D call. This CDR3 contains 13 residues. Trimming cost V 5 bases and J 5 bases, with 12 bases left between them. The germline V gene encodes CDR1 SEHNR and CDR2 FQNEAQ (reference sequence). The variable domain in full, completed from reference TRBV7-9 and TRBJ1-2, reads DTGVSQNPRHKITKRGQNVTFRCDPISEHNRLYWYRQTLGQGPEFLTYFQNEAQLEKSRLLSDRFSAERPKGSFSTLEIQRTEQGDSAMYLCASSLLLGYGYTFGSGTRLTVV.

V usage is TRBV5-6 and J usage is TRBJ1-5; D gene uncertain. From germline, CDR1 is SGHDT and CDR2 YYEEEE. The CDR3 length is 15 residues. V was pared by 2 bases and J by 0 bases, with 9 bases between. CDR3 coding DNA: TGTGCCAGCAGCTTTTCGACTCTTAGCAATCAGCCCCAGCATTTT. This sequence encodes CASSFSTLSNQPQHF.

The chain recombines TRBV4-3 with TRBJ2-1; D uncertain. The V end was cut by 0 bases, the J end by 9 bases, with 15 bases between. The CDR3 extends over 15 amino acids. Germline V gene sequence: CDR1 LGHNA, CDR2 YSLEER. The CDR3 DNA sequence: TGCGCCAGCAGCCAAGATTCCTTAGGGCGTCCTGAGCAGTTCTTC. Translating gives CASSQDSLGRPEQFF.

This clone was found a few times. The V and J genes are TRBV9 and TRBJ2-7; TRBD2 aligns across 7 bases. The V gene end was trimmed by 2 bases and the J gene end by 7 bases; junction bases not matched to a gene: 6. Germline loops: CDR1 SGDLS, CDR2 YYNGEE. This CDR3 comprises 13 residues. CDR3 nucleotides: TGTGCCAGCAGCGTGGGAGGGTTAGGGGAGCAGTACTTC. Translated: CASSVGGLGEQYF. The variable domain in full, completed from reference TRBV9 and TRBJ2-7, reads DSGVTQTPKHLITATGQRVTLRCSPRSGDLSVYWYQQSLDQGLQFLIQYYNGEERAKGNILERFSAQQFPDLHSELNLSSLELGDSALYFCASSVGGLGEQYFGPGTRLTVT.

The rearrangement links TRBV7-2 to TRBJ2-7; D may be TRBD1 (5 bases). The V and J ends lost 3 bases and 0 bases respectively, with 12 bases between them. CDR3 length: 15 amino acids. Germline values: CDR1 SGHTA, CDR2 FQGNSA. The CDR3 loop is CASSFWGSSSYEQYF. The CDR3 coding sequence is TGTGCCAGCAGCTTTTGGGGCAGCAGCTCCTACGAGCAGTACTTC.

CDR3 DNA sequence: TGCAGCGTTTTAGGGGTTGACCGTGGCTACACCTTC. The encoded protein is CSVLGVDRGYTF. The chain links TRBV29-1 to TRBJ1-2; the D gene is possibly TRBD1 (5 bases). The germline V gene encodes CDR1 SQVTM and CDR2 ANQGSEA. The germline V and J ends were trimmed by 5 bases and 7 bases, with 14 bases remaining between them. The length of the CDR3 is 12 residues.

A note on this clone: The junction differs from germline at one of its ends, possibly a read error. The rearrangement uses TRBV13 and TRBJ2-7; TRBD2 might be the D (5 bases). Germline V lookup: CDR1 PRHDT, CDR2 FYEKMQ (reference sequence). The CDR3 length is 12 residues. CDR3 nucleotides: TGTGCCAGCAGCCTAGGAGAGGGCGAGCAGTACTTC. Translating it yields CASSLGEGEQYF.